This entry lists 2 T cell receptor beta chains sequenced from one sample in a study of response to subunit inactivated influenza vaccine (dated by TCRdb to the late 2010s). Receptors were amplified or captured by RT-PCR. TCRdb lists the instrument as Illumina HiSeq 2500. TCRdb reran the public reads through fastp at Q25 and MiXCR, keeping productive beta chains. Rows are unified per CDR3 protein, each entry keeping the most common DNA and genes. The sample data list 400,000 to 650,000 distinct CDR3 sequences, and approximately 7.8% of these were observed just once. The biggest ten clones account for roughly 14% of the sample. The sample was PBMCs from blood, taken roughly 24 months after vaccination. These receptors came from a man aged 45 to 70 who received an inactivated influenza vaccine. Donor details come from another sample of the same person, matched by shared clones.

The V and J genes are TRBV12-3 or TRBV12-4 and TRBJ2-5; D not certain. The CDR3 extends over 13 amino acids. The V gene lost 1 base and the J gene lost 5 bases, with 8 bases spanning the gap. The CDR3 region is CASSLDYRETQYF. CDR3 nucleotides: TGTGCCAGCAGTTTAGACTATCGCGAGACCCAGTACTTC.

This clonotype occurred a few times. This rearrangement joins TRBV20-1 to TRBJ2-3; possibly TRBD2 for D (6 bases). The CDR3 has 15 residues. The germline V and J ends were trimmed by 3 bases and 6 bases, with 19 bases remaining between them. The germline V gene has CDR1 DFQATT and CDR2 SNEGSKA (reference sequence). The CDR3 sequence: CSASGAGSGQDTQYF. The DNA for the CDR3 is TGCAGTGCTAGTGGGGCGGGGAGTGGGCAGGATACGCAGTATTTT.